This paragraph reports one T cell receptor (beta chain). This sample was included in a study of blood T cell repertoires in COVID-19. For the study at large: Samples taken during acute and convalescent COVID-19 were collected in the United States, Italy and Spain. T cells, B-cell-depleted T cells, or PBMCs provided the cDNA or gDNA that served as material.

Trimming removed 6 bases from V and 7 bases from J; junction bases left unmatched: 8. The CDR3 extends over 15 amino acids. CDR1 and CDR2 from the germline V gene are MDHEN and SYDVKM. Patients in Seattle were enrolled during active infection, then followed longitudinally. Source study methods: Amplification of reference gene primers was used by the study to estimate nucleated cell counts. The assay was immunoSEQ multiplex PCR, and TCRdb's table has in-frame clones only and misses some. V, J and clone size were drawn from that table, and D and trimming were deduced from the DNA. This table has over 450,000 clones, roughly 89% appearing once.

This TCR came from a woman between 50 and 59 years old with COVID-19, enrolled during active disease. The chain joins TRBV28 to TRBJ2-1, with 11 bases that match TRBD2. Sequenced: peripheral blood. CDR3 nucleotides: TGTGCCAGCAGCCTAACTAGCGGGGGCCGTAATGAGCAGTTCTTC. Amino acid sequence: CASSLTSGGRNEQFF.